This TCR beta chain was observed in a study of tumor-infiltrating lymphocytes in localized non-small cell lung cancer. Turning to the study itself: Several tumor histologies, both smoking statuses, and some post-neoadjuvant chemotherapy samples were included. Notes on the study in general: Tumors had more T cell infiltration than uninvolved lung, per TCRbeta sequencing and CD3 counts.

As concerns this clone: The antigen is undetermined.

CDR1 SGHAT and CDR2 FQDESV come from the germline V gene (reference sequence). V was trimmed by 1 base and J by 7 bases, leaving 8 bases between them. The CDR3 sequence is 13 residues long. Some clones are missing from TCRdb's copy, which holds only in-frame ones; the method was immunoSEQ multiplex PCR. This sample has about 8,900 clones, with 55% to 75% found just once. The sequencing sample was made of uninvolved lung tissue not adjacent to the tumor. The TCR sequence derives from a human donor with non-small cell lung cancer. The chain couples TRBV11-1 to TRBJ2-1; D remains unclear. DNA for the CDR3: TGTGCCAGCAGCTTAGGTGGTTCGAATGAGCAGTTCTTC. This gives the protein CASSLGGSNEQFF.